Below are 5 T cell receptor beta chains sequenced from a single sample in a study of T cells in Graves' hyperthyroidism and ophthalmopathy (dated by TCRdb to about 2019). The library was built by means of multiplex PCR. Sequencing relied on an Illumina HiSeq 2000. The TCR beta CDR3 regions were amplified from RNA transcripts. The first round of RT-PCR for the TCR CDR3 was performed with the HTBI primer set and the Qiagen OneStep RT-PCR kit. TCRdb handled the public reads itself, with Q25 trimming in fastp and clone calling in MiXCR, and kept productive beta chains. Merged by CDR3 protein, the rows form single entries marked with the most common genes and DNA. This sample holds under 300,000 distinct CDR3 sequences; roughly 22% were observed only once. Around two thirds of the sample is in the top ten clones. Sequencing was performed on blood. The receptor set was obtained from a young man with Graves' ophthalmopathy.

As concerns this clonotype: One base away lies a much larger clone, so this may be a sequencing read error. This chain uses TRBV30 with TRBJ2-2, with D perhaps matching TRBD2 (6 bases). The germline V gene has CDR1 GTSNPN and CDR2 SVGIG (reference sequence). The CDR3 contains 12 residues. CDR3 sequence (DNA): TGTGTCTGGAGGGTGCACACCGGGGAGCTGTTTTTT. The encoded protein is CVWRVHTGELFF.

This clonotype appeared once. The gene calls are TRBV11-2 and TRBJ2-3, with D unclear. The germline gives CDR1 SGHAT, CDR2 FQNNGV. This CDR3 is built from 14 residues. V was cut by 5 bases and J by 0 bases, with 9 bases left in between. The DNA for the CDR3 is TGTGCCAGCAGCAAGGGCTACAGCACAGATACGCAGTATTTT. Amino acid sequence: CASSKGYSTDTQYF.

This clonotype was picked up a small number of times. The chain links TRBV11-2 to TRBJ1-3; D is undetermined. V dropped 3 bases and J dropped 9 bases, with 18 bases sitting between them. CDR1 and CDR2 from the germline V gene are SGHAT and FQNNGV. The CDR3 spans 15 residues. The CDR3 nucleotides are TGTGCCAGCAGCTTCGACGTCTCTGGATTTGGCACCATATATTTT. It encodes CASSFDVSGFGTIYF.

The sample holds one count of this clonotype. The J gene is TRBJ1-2, the V gene TRBV19; 8 positions agree with TRBD1. CDR1 and CDR2 from the germline V gene are LNHDA and SQIVND (reference sequence). The CDR3 has 16 amino acids. The ends lost 3 bases at V and 4 bases at J; junction bases unmatched: 10. Written as DNA, the CDR3 is TGTGCCAGTAGTATTGGCAGGGGGCTTTCGTTCTATGGCTACACCTTC. Protein sequence: CASSIGRGLSFYGYTF.

A word on this clonotype: This may be a read error, as it is one base from a much larger clone. The chain couples TRBV12-3 or TRBV12-4 to TRBJ1-1, with a possible D match to TRBD1 (5 bases). This CDR3 has 15 residues. Trimming removed 4 bases at V and 4 bases at J, with 16 bases between. The CDR3 is CASSSDRVMSTEAFF. The CDR3 DNA sequence: TGTGCCAGCAGTTCCGACAGAGTGATGAGCACTGAAGCTTTCTTT.